The 2 T cell receptor beta chains below all came from one sample that was sequenced in a study of T cells in Graves' hyperthyroidism and ophthalmopathy. RNA transcripts provided the source from which TCR beta CDR3 regions were amplified. HTBI primers drove first-round RT-PCR of the TCR CDR3. MiXCR, run by TCRdb on the multiplex PCR reads, gives a single entry per CDR3 protein. The table includes 400,000 to 500,000 distinct CDR3 sequences, around an eighth detected once. The sample was blood. All receptors come from a woman aged 18-29 years with Graves' hyperthyroidism.

This clonotype was counted between two and nine times. The chain recombines TRBV7-8 with TRBJ2-3; D tentatively fits TRBD1 or TRBD2 (6 bases each). V was clipped by 3 bases and J by 5 bases, with 21 bases between them. Germline loops: CDR1 SGHVS, CDR2 FQNEAQ. The CDR3 is made up of 17 amino acids. In DNA form, the CDR3 reads TGTGCCAGCAGCTTTTGGGGGGCTAGTCAGGGTGGAGATACGCAGTATTTT. This codes for CASSFWGASQGGDTQYF. The whole variable domain, remainder taken from reference TRBV7-8 and TRBJ2-3, is GAGVSQSPRYKVAKRGQDVALRCDPISGHVSLFWYQQALGQGPEFLTYFQNEAQLDKSGLPSDRFFAERPEGSVSTLKIQRTQQEDSAVYLCASSFWGASQGGDTQYFGPGTRLTVL.

V is TRBV6-1 and J is TRBJ2-3, with a weak D call TRBD2 (5 bases). The CDR3 has 14 amino acids. Deletions cut 7 bases from V and 6 bases from J, with 17 bases between. Germline CDR1 and CDR2: MNHNS and SASEGT. This CDR3 reads CASNREAHIDTQYF. The CDR3 region has the DNA TGTGCCAGCAACCGGGAAGCCCACATCGATACGCAGTATTTT.